This TCR beta chain emerged from a study of molecular identifiers for immune sequencing clone quantification. This clonotype has a single count. Its target is unknown. Just one base apart from a much larger clone, this may be a read error. The germline CDR1 and CDR2 sequences are SNHLY and FYNNEI. CDR3 length: 8 amino acids. Overall study results and limits: The share of molecules held by clones above 20 RNA copies was over 98% in effector cells and under 1% in naive cells. Should identical TCR molecules share a barcode, the sizes of highly expanded clones could be underestimated.

Sorting captured naive CD8 T cells as CD8+CD4-CCR7+CD45RA+. For bulk TCR libraries, previously described methods and listed TCR primers were used. TCRdb re-called the PCR reads with MiXCR, one entry per CDR3 protein. This sample has just under 650,000 distinct CDR3 sequences, with less than 20% found just once. The V and J genes are TRBV2 and TRBJ2-3; perhaps D is TRBD1 or TRBD2 (5 bases each). The TCR originated in a human donor in good health. Some libraries in this study had Jurkat cell RNA spiked in. The specimen was naive CD8+ T cells from blood, with Jurkat cell RNA spiked in. Regarding subset: FACS-sorted CD8+CD4-CCR7+CD45RA+ naive T cells. CDR3 in amino acids: CAGTLGDF. The CDR3 nucleotides are TGTGCCGGCACCCTGGGGGATTTT.